What follows are 26 T cell receptor beta chains derived from one specimen sequenced in a study of blood T cell repertoires in COVID-19. TCRdb keeps only in-frame clones here, not all; method: immunoSEQ multiplex PCR. This table has about 380,000 clones, approximately 80% appearing once. Sequenced material: peripheral blood. All receptors come from a human donor with acute or convalescent COVID-19. The donor label of this sample is uncertain.

This chain uses TRBV28 with TRBJ2-3; TRBD2 matches 12 bases. V shed 4 bases and J 5 bases; nucleotides not matched to a gene: 10. CDR3 length equals 17 residues. Germline lookup yields CDR1 MDHEN and CDR2 SYDVKM. The CDR3 region is CASSYHSLTSGGDTQYF. CDR3 nucleotides: TGTGCCAGCAGTTACCACTCCCTGACTAGCGGGGGAGATACGCAGTATTTT.

The chain links TRBV6-5 to TRBJ1-6; 8 bases fit TRBD1. The CDR3 spans 14 residues. The V and J ends lost 6 bases and 5 bases, in that order; junction bases with no gene match: 3. Germline lookup yields CDR1 MNHEY and CDR2 SVGAGI. The CDR3: CASRDRANNSPLHF. The CDR3 DNA follows: TGTGCCAGCAGGGACAGGGCTAATAATTCACCCCTCCACTTT.

This rearrangement joins TRBV7-9 to TRBJ1-2; 8 nucleotides match TRBD1. Germline V gene sequence: CDR1 SEHNR, CDR2 FQNEAQ (reference sequence). CDR3 length: 14 residues. The junction had 5 bases not matched to a gene; V was cut back by 1 base and J by 7 bases. The CDR3 loop is CASSLGRGLGGYTF. The CDR3 DNA is TGTGCCAGCAGCTTAGGCAGGGGGCTAGGTGGCTACACCTTC.

The chain joins TRBV4-1 to TRBJ1-4; possibly TRBD1 for D (5 bases). The CDR3 length is 17 residues. Trimming cost V 1 base and J 3 bases, with 15 bases left between them. CDR1 is MGHRA and CDR2 is YSYEKL in the germline V gene. As DNA, the CDR3 is TGCGCCAGCAGCCAAGGGGATGGGGCACGGGCTAATGAAAAACTGTTTTTT. Translating it yields CASSQGDGARANEKLFF.

A remark on this clone: This CDR3 is also generated by other DNA sequences in the sample. The gene calls are TRBV11-2 and TRBJ1-3, with 7 nucleotides matching TRBD1. The trim removed 5 bases at V and 0 bases at J, leaving 4 bases unmatched. Germline assignment: CDR1 SGHAT and CDR2 FQNNGV. The length of the CDR3 is 15 residues. The CDR3 sequence is CASSHRQGSGNTIYF. The CDR3 coding sequence is TGTGCCAGCAGCCACCGACAGGGCTCTGGAAACACCATATATTTT. The full variable domain, rest sourced from reference TRBV11-2 and TRBJ1-3, is EAGVAQSPRYKIIEKRQSVAFWCNPISGHATLYWYQQILGQGPKLLIQFQNNGVVDDSQLPKDRFSAERLKGVDSTLKIQPAKLEDSAVYLCASSHRQGSGNTIYFGEGSWLTVV.

The gene calls are TRBV6-5 and TRBJ2-7; no definite D call. Trimming shortened V by 6 bases and J by 4 bases, and 10 bases separated the two germline ends. The CDR3 length is 12 residues. Germline V lookup: CDR1 MNHEY, CDR2 SVGAGI. The DNA of the CDR3 is TGTGCCAGCAGAGTGTCCCTATACGAGCAGTACTTC. The encoded protein is CASRVSLYEQYF.

A few counts support this clone. The chain links TRBV6-5 to TRBJ1-5; D not resolved. Germline values: CDR1 MNHEY, CDR2 SVGAGI. This CDR3 contains 13 residues. With 5 bases removed from V and 7 bases from J, the gap between germline ends came to 12 bases. Written as DNA, the CDR3 is TGTGCCAGCAGTACTAAACAAATACAGCCCCAGCATTTT. Translated, it gives CASSTKQIQPQHF.

The gene calls are TRBV28 and TRBJ2-1, with 11 positions matching TRBD2. Trimming cost V 5 bases and J 8 bases; bases outside gene matches: 14. CDR3 size: 17 residues. Germline-derived CDR1 and CDR2 are MDHEN and SYDVKM. CDR3 sequence reads: CASSSRPSGGSRYEQFF. In nucleotides, the CDR3 is TGTGCCAGCAGTAGCCGGCCTAGCGGGGGGTCCAGGTATGAGCAGTTCTTC.

The V gene is TRBV30, the J gene TRBJ1-4, with D possibly being TRBD1 (5 bases). The CDR3 extends over 14 amino acids. Germline lookup yields CDR1 GTSNPN and CDR2 SVGIG (reference sequence). V dropped 4 bases and J dropped 4 bases, with 13 bases sitting between them. CDR3 sequence reads: CAWNQGRFNEKLFF. The CDR3 DNA is TGTGCCTGGAACCAGGGCCGGTTTAATGAAAAACTGTTTTTT.

This sequence joins TRBV7-8 and TRBJ1-1, with D hard to call. The CDR3 length is 15 residues. CDR1 is SGHVS and CDR2 is FQNEAQ in the germline V gene. V lost 2 bases to trimming and J lost 1 base, with 11 bases between them. The CDR3 spells CASSLTPAPNTEAFF. The CDR3 DNA sequence: TGTGCCAGCAGCTTAACGCCCGCGCCGAACACTGAAGCTTTCTTT.

V gene TRBV7-2 combines with J gene TRBJ2-5, with TRBD1 matching 8 bases. The CDR3 length is 15 residues. The V and J ends lost 1 base and 9 bases, in that order; junction bases with no gene match: 10. In germline, CDR1 is SGHTA, CDR2 FQGNSA. Written as DNA, the CDR3 is TGTGCCAGCAGCTTAGATAGGACAGGGACGAAGGCCCAGTACTTC. Protein product: CASSLDRTGTKAQYF.

This sequence joins TRBV30 and TRBJ2-2; TRBD1 might be the D (6 bases). The CDR3 has 14 residues. From germline, CDR1 is GTSNPN and CDR2 SVGIG (reference sequence). V was shortened by 2 bases and J by 5 bases, with 12 bases between the two germline ends. CDR3 residues: CAWSTSGTTGELFF. CDR3 DNA: TGTGCCTGGAGTACCTCCGGGACAACCGGGGAGCTGTTTTTT.

The rearrangement joins TRBV19 to TRBJ1-2, with 10 bases lining up with TRBD1. The trim removed 6 bases at V and 1 base at J, leaving 11 bases unmatched. This CDR3 has 17 amino acids. Germline V CDR1 and CDR2: LNHDA, SQIVND (reference sequence). The CDR3 nucleotides are TGTGCCAGTAGCCAGGACAGGGGGACAGTGGTTAACTATGGCTACACCTTC. Protein: CASSQDRGTVVNYGYTF.

A word on this clone: Other DNA sequences in this specimen translate into the identical CDR3. This chain links TRBV2 with TRBJ2-4; weak D call: TRBD2 (5 bases). Germline V gene sequence: CDR1 SNHLY, CDR2 FYNNEI. This CDR3 comprises 15 residues. V gave up 4 bases and J gave up 1 base, with 11 bases separating them. This chain's CDR3 is CASSALGGAKNIQYF. CDR3 DNA sequence: TGTGCCAGCAGTGCCCTAGGCGGGGCCAAAAACATTCAGTACTTC.

The chain uses TRBV9 and TRBJ2-2; 9 bases line up with TRBD2. Germline assignment: CDR1 SGDLS and CDR2 YYNGEE. This CDR3 spans 16 amino acids. Trimming took 10 bases from V and 0 from J; bases not matched to a gene: 10. CDR3 DNA sequence: TGTGCCCGCCGGGGACGCGGGGGGGCGAACACCGGGGAGCTGTTTTTT. Its translation is CARRGRGGANTGELFF. The full variable domain, with the rest looked up from reference TRBV9 and TRBJ2-2, is DSGVTQTPKHLITATGQRVTLRCSPRSGDLSVYWYQQSLDQGLQFLIQYYNGEERAKGNILERFSAQQFPDLHSELNLSSLELGDSALYFCARRGRGGANTGELFFGEGSRLTVL.

This chain joins TRBV10-3 and TRBJ1-2, with D unresolved. With 3 bases removed from V and 4 bases from J, the gap between germline ends came to 15 bases. The CDR3 sequence is 15 residues long. Looked up from germline, CDR1 is ENHRY and CDR2 is SYGVKD. Written as DNA, the CDR3 is TGTGCCATCAGTGATCCAGCGGCCACTCTCTATGGCTACACCTTC. It encodes CAISDPAATLYGYTF.

In this sample, this clone turned up a few times. The rearrangement links TRBV20-1 to TRBJ2-1, with D possibly being TRBD2 (6 bases). CDR3 length equals 14 residues. Looked up from germline, CDR1 is DFQATT and CDR2 is SNEGSKA (reference sequence). The V gene lost 3 bases and the J gene lost 7 bases, with 16 bases spanning the gap. The CDR3 region has the DNA TGCAGTGCTAGTCGGGCGGGGAGAAAAAATGAGCAGTTCTTC. This gives the protein CSASRAGRKNEQFF.

The chain couples TRBV27 to TRBJ2-7; tentatively, D is TRBD1 (5 bases). V lost 8 bases and J lost 2, with 16 bases in between. The CDR3 spans 14 residues. The V gene's germline CDR1 is MNHEY and CDR2 SMNVEV (reference sequence). The CDR3 reads CASRPYGQTYEQYF. DNA for the CDR3: TGTGCCAGCCGGCCCTACGGACAAACCTACGAGCAGTACTTC.

V usage is TRBV11-2 and J usage is TRBJ1-2; TRBD1 matches 11 bases. Germline V CDR1 and CDR2: SGHAT, FQNNGV. The V segment lost 5 bases and the J segment 4 bases; nucleotides outside the gene matches: 6. This CDR3 comprises 15 residues. CDR3 nucleotides: TGTGCCAGCAGCGGACAGGGGGCCCGAGTCTATGGCTACACCTTC. It encodes CASSGQGARVYGYTF.

The chain links TRBV6-1 to TRBJ1-4; 7 positions match TRBD1. The CDR3 sequence is 13 residues long. Germline assignment: CDR1 MNHNS and CDR2 SASEGT. Trimming at V came to 6 bases and at J to 8 bases, leaving 6 bases not matched to a gene. CDR3 region: CASSPKDREKLFF. The CDR3 nucleotides are TGTGCCAGCAGCCCCAAGGACAGGGAAAAACTGTTTTTT.

The chain recombines TRBV5-6 with TRBJ2-6; TRBD1 matches at 10 bases. After removal of 3 bases from V and 0 bases from J, the junction contained 3 bases not matched to a gene. The length of the CDR3 is 17 residues. Germline CDR1 SGHDT, CDR2 YYEEEE. The CDR3 DNA sequence: TGTGCCAGCAGCTCCGGGACAGGGGCCTCTGGGGCCAACGTCCTGACTTTC. It codes for CASSSGTGASGANVLTF.

V gene TRBV24-1 combines with J gene TRBJ1-2; D call uncertain. Per germline, CDR1 KGHDR and CDR2 SFDVKD. Between the trimmed V and J ends, which lost 2 bases and 3 bases, there was a span of 6 bases. The CDR3 totals 13 residues. CDR3 residues: CATSDSEDYGYTF. DNA for the CDR3: TGTGCCACCAGTGATTCAGAAGACTATGGCTACACCTTC.

The chain links TRBV6-2 or TRBV6-3 to TRBJ2-5; weak D call: TRBD1 (6 bases). The CDR3 is 14 residues long. The V and J ends lost 5 bases and 5 bases respectively, with 15 bases between them. Germline V gene sequence: CDR1 MNHEY, CDR2 SVGEGT. The CDR3 loop is CASSMTGLRETQYF. The DNA for the CDR3 is TGTGCCAGCAGTATGACAGGTCTCCGTGAGACCCAGTACTTC.

The chain joins TRBV18 to TRBJ1-1; D may be TRBD1 (6 bases). This CDR3 contains 14 residues. Looked up from germline, CDR1 is KGHSH and CDR2 is LQKENI. V was shortened by 7 bases and J by 0 bases, with 12 bases between the two germline ends. CDR3 sequence (DNA): TGTGCCAGCTTCTTTGACAGGTTGAACACTGAAGCTTTCTTT. Translation: CASFFDRLNTEAFF.

V and J are TRBV5-4 and TRBJ2-7; tentatively, D is TRBD1 (5 bases). The germline V gene has CDR1 SGHNT and CDR2 YYREEE (reference sequence). The V end lost 5 bases, the J end lost 0 bases, and 9 bases lay between the germline ends. The CDR3 consists of 13 residues. The CDR3 region is CASRPDSSYEQYF. CDR3 bases: TGTGCCAGCAGACCCGACAGCTCCTACGAGCAGTACTTC.

This clone was recorded once. The rearrangement uses TRBV10-3 and TRBJ1-5, with TRBD1 identical over 9 bases. The CDR3 runs 14 residues. The germline CDR1 and CDR2 sequences are ENHRY and SYGVKD. V lost 8 bases, J lost 0 bases, and 2 bases stayed unmatched. The CDR3 coding sequence is TGTGCCATCGGGACAGGGAATAGCAATCAGCCCCAGCATTTT. Encoded protein: CAIGTGNSNQPQHF.